In its sample, the clone carrying this T cell receptor (beta chain) was seen many times. This specimen comes from a study of blood T cell repertoires in COVID-19. Study-wide context: Italy, Spain and the United States were the sources of the convalescent and acute COVID-19 samples. PBMCs, B-cell-depleted T cells, or T cells were the source of the cDNA or gDNA that made up the material.

Germline-derived CDR1 and CDR2 are MNHEY and SMNVEV (reference sequence). With 2 bases removed from V and 8 bases from J, the gap between germline ends came to 10 bases. This CDR3 is 13 amino acids long. Under the authors' procedure: Nucleated cell counts were estimated from reference gene primer amplification. TCRdb's copy holds only in-frame clones and misses some; the assay was immunoSEQ multiplex PCR. V, J and clone size are those of that table, while D and trimming were read from the DNA. The sample has 110,000 or so clones, approximately 80% seen once. The receptor was isolated from a man in his 70s with acute or convalescent COVID-19. The chain employs TRBV27 and TRBJ1-5; maybe TRBD1 (5 bases). The sample consisted of peripheral blood. CDR3 nucleotide sequence: TGTGCCAGCAGTTTACGGGGGTTGGAGCCCCAGCATTTT. Amino acid sequence: CASSLRGLEPQHF.